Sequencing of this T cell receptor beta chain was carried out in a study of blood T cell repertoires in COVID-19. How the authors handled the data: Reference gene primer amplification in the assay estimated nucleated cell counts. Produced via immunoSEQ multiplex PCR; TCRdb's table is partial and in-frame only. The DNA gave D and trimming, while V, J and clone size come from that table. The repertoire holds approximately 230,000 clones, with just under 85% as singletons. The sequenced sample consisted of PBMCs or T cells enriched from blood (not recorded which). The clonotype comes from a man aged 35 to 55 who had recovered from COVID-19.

This CDR3 is CASKDNFSTDTQYF. The CDR3 DNA sequence: TGCGCCAGCAAAGACAACTTTAGCACAGATACGCAGTATTTT. V usage is TRBV5-1 and J usage is TRBJ2-3; D call uncertain. Germline CDR1 reads SGHRS; CDR2 reads YFSETQ. This CDR3 has 14 residues. V was clipped by 6 bases and J by 0 bases, with 11 bases between them. The variable domain in full, completed from reference TRBV5-1 and TRBJ2-3, reads KAGVTQTPRYLIKTRGQQVTLSCSPISGHRSVSWYQQTPGQGLQFLFEYFSETQRNKGNFPGRFSGRQFSNSRSEMNVSTLELGDSALYLCASKDNFSTDTQYFGPGTRLTVL.